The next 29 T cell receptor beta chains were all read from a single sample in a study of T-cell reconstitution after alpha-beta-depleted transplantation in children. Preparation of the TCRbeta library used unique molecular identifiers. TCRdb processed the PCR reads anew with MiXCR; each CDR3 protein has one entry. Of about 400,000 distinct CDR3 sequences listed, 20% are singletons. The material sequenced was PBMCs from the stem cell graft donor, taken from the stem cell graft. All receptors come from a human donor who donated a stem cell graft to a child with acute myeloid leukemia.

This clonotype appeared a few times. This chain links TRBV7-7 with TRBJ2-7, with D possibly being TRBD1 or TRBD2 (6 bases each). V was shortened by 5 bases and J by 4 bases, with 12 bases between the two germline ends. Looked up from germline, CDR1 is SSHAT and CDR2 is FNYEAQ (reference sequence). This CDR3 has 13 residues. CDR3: CASSRQEGYEQYF. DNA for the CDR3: TGTGCCAGCAGCCGACAGGAGGGATACGAGCAGTACTTC.

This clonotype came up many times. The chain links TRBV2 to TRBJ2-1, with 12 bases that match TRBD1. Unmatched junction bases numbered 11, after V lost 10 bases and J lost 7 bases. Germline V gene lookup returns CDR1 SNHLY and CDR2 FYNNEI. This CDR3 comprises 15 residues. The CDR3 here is CAKKSGTGGLNEQFF. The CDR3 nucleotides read TGTGCCAAAAAATCCGGGACAGGGGGCTTGAATGAGCAGTTCTTC.

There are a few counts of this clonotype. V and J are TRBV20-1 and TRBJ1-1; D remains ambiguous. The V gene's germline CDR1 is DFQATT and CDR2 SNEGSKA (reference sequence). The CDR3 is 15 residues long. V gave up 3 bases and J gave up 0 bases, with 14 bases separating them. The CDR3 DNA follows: TGCAGTGCTAGGTCCAGGATAGTGCTGAACACTGAAGCTTTCTTT. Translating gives CSARSRIVLNTEAFF.

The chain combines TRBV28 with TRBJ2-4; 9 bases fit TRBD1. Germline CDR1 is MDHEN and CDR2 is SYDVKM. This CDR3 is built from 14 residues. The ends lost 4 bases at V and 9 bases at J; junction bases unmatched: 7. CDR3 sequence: CASSSGTGWGIQYF. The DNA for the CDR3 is TGTGCCAGCAGTTCCGGGACAGGGTGGGGCATTCAGTACTTC.

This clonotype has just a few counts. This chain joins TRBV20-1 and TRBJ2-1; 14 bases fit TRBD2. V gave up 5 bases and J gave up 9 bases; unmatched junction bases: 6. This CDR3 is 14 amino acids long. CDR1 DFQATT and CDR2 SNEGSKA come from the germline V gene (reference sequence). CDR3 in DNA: TGCAGTGCTCCGGGACTAGCGGGAGTGGTTGAGCAGTTCTTC. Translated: CSAPGLAGVVEQFF.

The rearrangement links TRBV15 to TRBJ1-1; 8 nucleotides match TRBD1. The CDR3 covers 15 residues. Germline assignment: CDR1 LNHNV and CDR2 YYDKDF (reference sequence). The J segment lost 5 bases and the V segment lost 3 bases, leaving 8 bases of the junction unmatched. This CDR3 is CATSSRGRGQTEAFF. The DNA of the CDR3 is TGTGCCACCAGCAGCCGCGGCAGGGGGCAAACTGAAGCTTTCTTT.

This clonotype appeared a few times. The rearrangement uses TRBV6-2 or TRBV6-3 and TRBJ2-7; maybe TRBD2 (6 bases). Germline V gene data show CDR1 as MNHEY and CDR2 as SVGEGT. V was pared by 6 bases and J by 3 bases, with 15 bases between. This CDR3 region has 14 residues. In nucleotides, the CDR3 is TGTGCCAGCAGAACCTCGACTAGTAGCTACGAGCAGTACTTC. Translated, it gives CASRTSTSSYEQYF.

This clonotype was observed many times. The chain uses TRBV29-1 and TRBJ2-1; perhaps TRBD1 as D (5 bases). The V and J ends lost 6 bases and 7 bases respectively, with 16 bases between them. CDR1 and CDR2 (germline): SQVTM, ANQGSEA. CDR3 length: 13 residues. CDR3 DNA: TGCAGCGTATGGGTCAGGGTTAAAAATGAGCAGTTCTTC. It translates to CSVWVRVKNEQFF.

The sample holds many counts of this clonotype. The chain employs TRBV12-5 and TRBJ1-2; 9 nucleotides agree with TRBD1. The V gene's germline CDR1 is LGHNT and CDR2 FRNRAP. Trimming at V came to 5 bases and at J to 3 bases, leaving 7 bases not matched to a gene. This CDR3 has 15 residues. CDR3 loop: CASGTPQGAYYGYTF. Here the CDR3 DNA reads TGTGCTAGTGGTACGCCACAGGGGGCCTACTATGGCTACACCTTC.

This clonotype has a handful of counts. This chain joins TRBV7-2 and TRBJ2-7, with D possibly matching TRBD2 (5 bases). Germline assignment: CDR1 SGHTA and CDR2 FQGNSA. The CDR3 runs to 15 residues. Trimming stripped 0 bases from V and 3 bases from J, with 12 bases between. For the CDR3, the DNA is TGTGCCAGCAGCTTAGCGAGGACTTACCTCTACGAGCAGTACTTC. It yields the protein CASSLARTYLYEQYF.

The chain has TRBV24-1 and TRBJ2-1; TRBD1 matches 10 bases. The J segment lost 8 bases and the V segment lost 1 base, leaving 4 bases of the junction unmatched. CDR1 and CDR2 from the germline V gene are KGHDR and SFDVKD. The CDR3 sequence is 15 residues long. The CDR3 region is CATSDFGTGDDEQFF. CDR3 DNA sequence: TGTGCCACCAGTGATTTCGGGACAGGGGACGATGAGCAGTTCTTC.

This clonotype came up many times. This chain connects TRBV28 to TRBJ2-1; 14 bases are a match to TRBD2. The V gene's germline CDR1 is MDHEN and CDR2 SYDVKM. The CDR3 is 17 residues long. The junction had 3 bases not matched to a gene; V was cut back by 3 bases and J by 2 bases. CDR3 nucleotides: TGTGCCAGCAGTTTCCGACTAGCGGGAGGGCCCTACAATGAGCAGTTCTTC. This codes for CASSFRLAGGPYNEQFF.

CDR3 residues: CSARVLVAYNEQFF. The CDR3 DNA sequence: TGCAGTGCTAGAGTACTAGTCGCCTACAATGAGCAGTTCTTC. The chain couples TRBV20-1 to TRBJ2-1, with TRBD2 as a possible D gene (5 bases). Per germline, CDR1 DFQATT and CDR2 SNEGSKA (reference sequence). The CDR3 has 14 amino acids. The germline V and J ends were trimmed by 1 base and 2 bases, with 9 bases remaining between them.

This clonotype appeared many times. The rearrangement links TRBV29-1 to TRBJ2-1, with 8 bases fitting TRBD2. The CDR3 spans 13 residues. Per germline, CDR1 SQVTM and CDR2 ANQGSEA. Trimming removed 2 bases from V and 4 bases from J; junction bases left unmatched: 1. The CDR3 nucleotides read TGCAGCGTTGAAAGCGGGGGATACAATGAGCAGTTCTTC. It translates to CSVESGGYNEQFF.

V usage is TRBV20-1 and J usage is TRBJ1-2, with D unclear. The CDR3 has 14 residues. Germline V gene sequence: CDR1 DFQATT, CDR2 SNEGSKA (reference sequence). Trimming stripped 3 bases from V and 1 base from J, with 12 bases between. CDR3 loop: CSASLANNNYGYTF. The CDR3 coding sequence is TGCAGTGCTAGTTTGGCGAACAATAACTATGGCTACACCTTC.

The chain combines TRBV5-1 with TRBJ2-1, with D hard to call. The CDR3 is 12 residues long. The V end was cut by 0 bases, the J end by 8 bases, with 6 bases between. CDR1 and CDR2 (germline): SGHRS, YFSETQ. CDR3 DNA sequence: TGCGCCAGCAGCTTGGCTAGGGATGAGCAGTTCTTC. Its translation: CASSLARDEQFF.

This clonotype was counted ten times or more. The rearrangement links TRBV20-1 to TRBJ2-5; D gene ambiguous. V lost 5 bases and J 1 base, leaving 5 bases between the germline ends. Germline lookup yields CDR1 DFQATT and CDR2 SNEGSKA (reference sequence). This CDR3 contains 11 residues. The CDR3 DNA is TGCAGTGCTGAACGCCAAGAGACCCAGTACTTC. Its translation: CSAERQETQYF.

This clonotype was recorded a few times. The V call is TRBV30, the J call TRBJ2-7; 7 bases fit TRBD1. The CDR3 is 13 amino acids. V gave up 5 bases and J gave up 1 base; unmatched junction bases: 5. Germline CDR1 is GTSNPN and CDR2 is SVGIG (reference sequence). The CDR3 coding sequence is TGTGCCTGGGGACAGGACCTGTCCTACGAGCAGTACTTC. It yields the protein CAWGQDLSYEQYF.

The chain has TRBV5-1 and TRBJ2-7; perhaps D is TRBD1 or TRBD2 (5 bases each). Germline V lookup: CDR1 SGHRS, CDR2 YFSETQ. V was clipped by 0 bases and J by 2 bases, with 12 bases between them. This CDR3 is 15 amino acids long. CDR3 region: CASSLEGTVPYEQYF. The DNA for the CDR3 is TGCGCCAGCAGCTTGGAGGGGACGGTCCCCTACGAGCAGTACTTC.

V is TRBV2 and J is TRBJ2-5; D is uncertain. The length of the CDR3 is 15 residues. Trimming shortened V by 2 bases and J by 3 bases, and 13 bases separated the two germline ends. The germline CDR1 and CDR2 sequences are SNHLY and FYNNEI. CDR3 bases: TGTGCCAGCAGTGAAACCGGGCTACCGAAAGAGACCCAGTACTTC. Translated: CASSETGLPKETQYF.

CDR3 DNA: TGTGCCAGCAGCTTAGAGTTTGGGACTAGCGGATGGAGCTCCTACGAGCAGTACTTC. It codes for CASSLEFGTSGWSSYEQYF. The chain carries TRBV11-2 and TRBJ2-7, with 11 bases that match TRBD2. CDR1 SGHAT and CDR2 FQNNGV come from the germline V gene. J was trimmed by 0 bases and V by 0 bases; bases with no gene match: 10. The CDR3 totals 19 residues. Full variable domain (missing parts from reference TRBV11-2 and TRBJ2-7): EAGVAQSPRYKIIEKRQSVAFWCNPISGHATLYWYQQILGQGPKLLIQFQNNGVVDDSQLPKDRFSAERLKGVDSTLKIQPAKLEDSAVYLCASSLEFGTSGWSSYEQYFGPGTRLTVT.

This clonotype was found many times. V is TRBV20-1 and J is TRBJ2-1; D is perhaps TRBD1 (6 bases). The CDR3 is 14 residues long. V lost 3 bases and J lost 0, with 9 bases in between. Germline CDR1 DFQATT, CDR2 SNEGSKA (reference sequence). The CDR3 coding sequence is TGCAGTGCTAGCAGGGGTAGCTCCTACAATGAGCAGTTCTTC. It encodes CSASRGSSYNEQFF.

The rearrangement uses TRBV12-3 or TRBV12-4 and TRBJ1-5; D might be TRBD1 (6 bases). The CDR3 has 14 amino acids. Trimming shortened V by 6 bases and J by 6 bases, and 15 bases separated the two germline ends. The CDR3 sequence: CASSVHRDGQPQHF. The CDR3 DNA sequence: TGTGCCAGCAGCGTACACAGGGACGGTCAGCCCCAGCATTTT.

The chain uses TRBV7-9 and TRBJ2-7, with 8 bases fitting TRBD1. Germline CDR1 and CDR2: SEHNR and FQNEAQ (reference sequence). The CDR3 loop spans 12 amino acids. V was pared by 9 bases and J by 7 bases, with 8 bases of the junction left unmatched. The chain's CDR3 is CASSQGATEQYF. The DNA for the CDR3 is TGTGCCAGTAGCCAGGGGGCTACGGAGCAGTACTTC.

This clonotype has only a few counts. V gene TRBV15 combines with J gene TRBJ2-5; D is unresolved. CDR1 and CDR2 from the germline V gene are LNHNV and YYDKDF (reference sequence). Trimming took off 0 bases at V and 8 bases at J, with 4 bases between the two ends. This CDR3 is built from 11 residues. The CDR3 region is CATSRDDTQYF. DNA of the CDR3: TGTGCCACCAGCAGAGATGACACCCAGTACTTC.

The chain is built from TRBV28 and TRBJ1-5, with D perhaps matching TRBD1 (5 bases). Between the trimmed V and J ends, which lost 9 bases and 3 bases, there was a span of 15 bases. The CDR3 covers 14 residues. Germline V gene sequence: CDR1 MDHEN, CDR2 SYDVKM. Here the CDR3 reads CASTIQGVNQPQHF. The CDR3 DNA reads TGTGCCAGTACGATCCAGGGCGTCAATCAGCCCCAGCATTTT.

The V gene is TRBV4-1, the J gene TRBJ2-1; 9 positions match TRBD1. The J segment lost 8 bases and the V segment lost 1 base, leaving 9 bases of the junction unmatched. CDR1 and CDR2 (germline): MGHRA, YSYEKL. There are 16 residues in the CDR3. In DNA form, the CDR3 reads TGCGCCAGCAGCCAAGTTAAGGGACAGGGCAACGATGAGCAGTTCTTC. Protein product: CASSQVKGQGNDEQFF.

Written as DNA, the CDR3 is TGTGCCATCGGGCAGGGGCCAAACTATGGCTACACCTTC. This sequence encodes CAIGQGPNYGYTF. The J gene is TRBJ1-2, the V gene TRBV7-2; TRBD1 might be the D (6 bases). The CDR3 extends over 13 amino acids. Germline-derived CDR1 and CDR2 are SGHTA and FQGNSA. V lost 10 bases to trimming and J lost 2 bases, with 14 bases between them. The whole variable domain, filled in from reference TRBV7-2 and TRBJ1-2, reads GAGVSQSPSNKVTEKGKDVELRCDPISGHTALYWYRQSLGQGLEFLIYFQGNSAPDKSGLPSDRFSAERTGGSVSTLTIQRTQQEDSAVYLCAIGQGPNYGYTFGSGTRLTVV.

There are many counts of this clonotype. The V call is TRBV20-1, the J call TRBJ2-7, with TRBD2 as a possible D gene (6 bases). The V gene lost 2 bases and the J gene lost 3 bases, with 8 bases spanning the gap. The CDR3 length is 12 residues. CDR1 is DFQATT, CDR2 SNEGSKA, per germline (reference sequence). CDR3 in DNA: TGCAGTGCTAGACGGACTAACTACGAGCAGTACTTC. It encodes CSARRTNYEQYF.